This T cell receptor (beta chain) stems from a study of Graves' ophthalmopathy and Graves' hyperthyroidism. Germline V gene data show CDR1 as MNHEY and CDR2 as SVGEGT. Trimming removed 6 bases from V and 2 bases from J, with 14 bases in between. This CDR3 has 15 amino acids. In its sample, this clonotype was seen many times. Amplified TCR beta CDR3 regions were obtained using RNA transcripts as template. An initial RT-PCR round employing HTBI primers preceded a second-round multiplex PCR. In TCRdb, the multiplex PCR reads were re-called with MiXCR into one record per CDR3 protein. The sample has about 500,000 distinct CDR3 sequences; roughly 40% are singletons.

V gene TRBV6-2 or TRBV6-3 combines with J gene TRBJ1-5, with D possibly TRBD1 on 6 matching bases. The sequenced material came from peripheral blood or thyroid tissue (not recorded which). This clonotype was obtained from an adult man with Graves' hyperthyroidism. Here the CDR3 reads CASSLTGIGNQPQHF. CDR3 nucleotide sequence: TGTGCCAGCAGCTTAACAGGGATTGGCAATCAGCCCCAGCATTTT.